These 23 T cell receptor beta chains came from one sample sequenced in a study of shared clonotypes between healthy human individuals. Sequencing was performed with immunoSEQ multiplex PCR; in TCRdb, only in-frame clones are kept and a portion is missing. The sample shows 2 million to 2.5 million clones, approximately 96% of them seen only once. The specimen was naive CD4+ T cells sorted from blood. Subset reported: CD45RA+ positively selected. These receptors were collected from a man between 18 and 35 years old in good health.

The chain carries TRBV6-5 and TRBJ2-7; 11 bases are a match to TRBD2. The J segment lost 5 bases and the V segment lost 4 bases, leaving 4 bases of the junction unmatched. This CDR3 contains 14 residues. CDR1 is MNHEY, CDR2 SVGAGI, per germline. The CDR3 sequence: CASSSKTSGDEQYF. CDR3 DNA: TGTGCCAGCAGTTCAAAGACTAGCGGGGACGAGCAGTACTTC.

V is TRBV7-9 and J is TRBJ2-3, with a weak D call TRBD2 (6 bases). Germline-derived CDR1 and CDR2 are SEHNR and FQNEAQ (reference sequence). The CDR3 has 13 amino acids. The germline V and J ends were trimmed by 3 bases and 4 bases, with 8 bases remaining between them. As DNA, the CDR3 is TGTGCCAGCAGCTTCGGGAGCGCAGATACGCAGTATTTT. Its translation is CASSFGSADTQYF.

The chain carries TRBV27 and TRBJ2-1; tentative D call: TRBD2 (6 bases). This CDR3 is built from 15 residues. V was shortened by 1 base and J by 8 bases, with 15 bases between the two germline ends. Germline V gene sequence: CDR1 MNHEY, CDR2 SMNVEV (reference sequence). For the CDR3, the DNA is TGTGCCAGCAGTTTATTCGCGGCGGGACGGGATGAGCAGTTCTTC. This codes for CASSLFAAGRDEQFF.

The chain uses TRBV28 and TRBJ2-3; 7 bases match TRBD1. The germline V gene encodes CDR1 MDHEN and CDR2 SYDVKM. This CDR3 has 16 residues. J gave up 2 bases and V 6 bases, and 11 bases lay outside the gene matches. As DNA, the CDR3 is TGTGCCAGCAGGGAGAGACAGGGTCGCGTCACAGATACGCAGTATTTT. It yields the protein CASRERQGRVTDTQYF.

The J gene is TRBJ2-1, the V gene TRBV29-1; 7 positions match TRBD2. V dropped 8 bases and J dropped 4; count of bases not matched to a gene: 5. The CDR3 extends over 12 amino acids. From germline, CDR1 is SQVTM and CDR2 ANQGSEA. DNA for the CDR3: TGCAGCACCGAGCGGGGTTACAATGAGCAGTTCTTC. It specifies CSTERGYNEQFF.

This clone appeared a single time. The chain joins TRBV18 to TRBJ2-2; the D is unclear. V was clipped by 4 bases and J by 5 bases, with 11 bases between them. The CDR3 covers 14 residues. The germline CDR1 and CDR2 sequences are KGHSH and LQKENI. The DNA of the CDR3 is TGTGCCAGCTCACGGACCGAGAGGACCGGGGAGCTGTTTTTT. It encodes CASSRTERTGELFF.

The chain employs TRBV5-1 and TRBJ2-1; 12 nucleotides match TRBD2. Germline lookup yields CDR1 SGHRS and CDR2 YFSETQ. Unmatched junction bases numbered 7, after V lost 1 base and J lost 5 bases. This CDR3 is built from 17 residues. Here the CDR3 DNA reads TGCGCCAGCAGCTTGAGATTTCGACTAGCGGGAGACAATGAGCAGTTCTTC. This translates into CASSLRFRLAGDNEQFF. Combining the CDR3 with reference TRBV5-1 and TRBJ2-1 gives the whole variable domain KAGVTQTPRYLIKTRGQQVTLSCSPISGHRSVSWYQQTPGQGLQFLFEYFSETQRNKGNFPGRFSGRQFSNSRSEMNVSTLELGDSALYLCASSLRFRLAGDNEQFFGPGTRLTVL.

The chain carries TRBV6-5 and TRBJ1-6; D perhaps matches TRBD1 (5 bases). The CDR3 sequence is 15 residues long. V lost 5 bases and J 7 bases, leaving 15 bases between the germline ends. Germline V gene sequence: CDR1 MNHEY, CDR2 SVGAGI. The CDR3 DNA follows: TGTGCCAGCAGTAGGGGCAGGCCGGTAAATTCACCCCTCCACTTT. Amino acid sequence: CASSRGRPVNSPLHF.

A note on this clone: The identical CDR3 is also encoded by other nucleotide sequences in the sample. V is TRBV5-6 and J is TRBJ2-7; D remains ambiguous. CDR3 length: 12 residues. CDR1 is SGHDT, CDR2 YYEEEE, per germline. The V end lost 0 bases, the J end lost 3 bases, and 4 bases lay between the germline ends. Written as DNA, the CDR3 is TGTGCCAGCAGCTTGGTGGGCTACGAGCAGTACTTC. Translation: CASSLVGYEQYF. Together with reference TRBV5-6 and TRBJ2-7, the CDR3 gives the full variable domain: DAGVTQSPTHLIKTRGQQVTLRCSPKSGHDTVSWYQQALGQGPQFIFQYYEEEERQRGNFPDRFSGHQFPNYSSELNVNALLLGDSALYLCASSLVGYEQYFGPGTRLTVT.

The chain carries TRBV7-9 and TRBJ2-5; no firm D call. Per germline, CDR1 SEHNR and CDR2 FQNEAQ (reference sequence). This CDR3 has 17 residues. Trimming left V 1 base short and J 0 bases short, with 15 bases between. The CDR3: CASSLGVIAGDQETQYF. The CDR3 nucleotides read TGTGCCAGCAGCTTAGGAGTGATAGCTGGGGACCAAGAGACCCAGTACTTC.

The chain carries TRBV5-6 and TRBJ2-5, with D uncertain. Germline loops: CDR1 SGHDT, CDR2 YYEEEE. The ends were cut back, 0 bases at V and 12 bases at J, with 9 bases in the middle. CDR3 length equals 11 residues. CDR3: CASSLVGEKYF. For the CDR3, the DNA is TGTGCCAGCAGCTTGGTAGGTGAGAAGTACTTC.

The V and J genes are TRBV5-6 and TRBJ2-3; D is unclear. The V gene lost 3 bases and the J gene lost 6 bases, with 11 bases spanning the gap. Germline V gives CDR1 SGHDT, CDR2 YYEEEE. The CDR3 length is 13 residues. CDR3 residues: CASSYLAWDTQYF. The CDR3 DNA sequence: TGTGCCAGCAGCTACCTGGCCTGGGATACGCAGTATTTT. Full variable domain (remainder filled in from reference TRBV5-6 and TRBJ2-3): DAGVTQSPTHLIKTRGQQVTLRCSPKSGHDTVSWYQQALGQGPQFIFQYYEEEERQRGNFPDRFSGHQFPNYSSELNVNALLLGDSALYLCASSYLAWDTQYFGPGTRLTVL.

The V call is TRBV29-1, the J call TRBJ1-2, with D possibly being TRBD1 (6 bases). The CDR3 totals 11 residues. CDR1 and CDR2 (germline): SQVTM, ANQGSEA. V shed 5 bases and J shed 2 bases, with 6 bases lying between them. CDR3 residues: CSVTGNYGYTF. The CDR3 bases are TGCAGCGTTACAGGGAACTATGGCTACACCTTC.

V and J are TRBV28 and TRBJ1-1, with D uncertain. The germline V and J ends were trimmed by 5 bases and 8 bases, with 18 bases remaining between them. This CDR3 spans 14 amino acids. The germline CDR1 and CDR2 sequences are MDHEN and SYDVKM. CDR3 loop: CASSPRTLLREAFF. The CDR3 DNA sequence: TGTGCCAGCAGTCCTCGAACCCTTTTGCGAGAAGCTTTCTTT. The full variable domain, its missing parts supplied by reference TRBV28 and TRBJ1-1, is DVKVTQSSRYLVKRTGEKVFLECVQDMDHENMFWYRQDPGLGLRLIYFSYDVKMKEKGDIPEGYSVSREKKERFSLILESASTNQTSMYLCASSPRTLLREAFFGQGTRLTVV.

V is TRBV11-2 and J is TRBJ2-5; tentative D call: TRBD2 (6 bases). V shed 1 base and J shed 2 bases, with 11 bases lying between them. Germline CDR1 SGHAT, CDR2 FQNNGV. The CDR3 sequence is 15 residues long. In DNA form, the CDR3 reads TGTGCCAGCAGCTTAGCCCGGGAGCGACAAGAGACCCAGTACTTC. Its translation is CASSLARERQETQYF.

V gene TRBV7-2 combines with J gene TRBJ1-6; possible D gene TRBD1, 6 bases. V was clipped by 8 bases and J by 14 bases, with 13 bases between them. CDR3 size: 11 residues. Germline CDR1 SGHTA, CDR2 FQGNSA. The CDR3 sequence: CASGTGLSLHF. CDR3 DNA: TGTGCCAGCGGTACAGGGCTCTCCCTCCACTTT.

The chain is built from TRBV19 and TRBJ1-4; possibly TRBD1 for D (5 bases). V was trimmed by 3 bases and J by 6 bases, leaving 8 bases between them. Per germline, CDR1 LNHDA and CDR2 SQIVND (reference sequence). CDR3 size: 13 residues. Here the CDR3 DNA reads TGTGCCAGTAGTATGGCGACAGATGAAAAACTGTTTTTT. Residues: CASSMATDEKLFF.

The CDR3 DNA reads as TGTGCCAGCAGTTACTCAGGTCGGACTACTCTAAACACCATATATTTT. Amino acid sequence: CASSYSGRTTLNTIYF. This chain connects TRBV6-5 to TRBJ1-3; D ambiguous. The CDR3 is 16 amino acids. V was trimmed by 0 bases and J by 6 bases, leaving 15 bases between them. Germline-derived CDR1 and CDR2 are MNHEY and SVGAGI.

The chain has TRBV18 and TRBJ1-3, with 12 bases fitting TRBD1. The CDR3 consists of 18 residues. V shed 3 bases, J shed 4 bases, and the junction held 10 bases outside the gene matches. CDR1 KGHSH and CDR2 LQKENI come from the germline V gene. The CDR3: CASSPLAGQGASGNTIYF. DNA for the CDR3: TGTGCCAGCTCACCCCTTGCGGGACAGGGGGCTTCGGGAAACACCATATATTTT.

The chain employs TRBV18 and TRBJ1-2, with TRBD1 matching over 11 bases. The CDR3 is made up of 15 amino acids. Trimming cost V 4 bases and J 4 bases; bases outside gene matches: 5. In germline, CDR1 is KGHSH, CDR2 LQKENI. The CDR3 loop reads CASSLGTGGIYGYTF. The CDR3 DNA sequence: TGTGCCAGCTCACTTGGGACAGGGGGAATCTATGGCTACACCTTC.

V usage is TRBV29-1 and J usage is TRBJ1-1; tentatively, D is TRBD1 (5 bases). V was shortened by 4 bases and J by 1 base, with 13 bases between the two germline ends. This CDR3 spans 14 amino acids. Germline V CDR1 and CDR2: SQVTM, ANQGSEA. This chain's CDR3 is CSVVGAGGNTEAFF. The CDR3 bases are TGCAGCGTTGTAGGGGCGGGGGGGAACACTGAAGCTTTCTTT. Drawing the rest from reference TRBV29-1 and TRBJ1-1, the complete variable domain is SAVISQKPSRDICQRGTSLTIQCQVDSQVTMMFWYRQQPGQSLTLIATANQGSEATYESGFVIDKFPISRPNLTFSTLTVSNMSPEDSSIYLCSVVGAGGNTEAFFGQGTRLTVV.

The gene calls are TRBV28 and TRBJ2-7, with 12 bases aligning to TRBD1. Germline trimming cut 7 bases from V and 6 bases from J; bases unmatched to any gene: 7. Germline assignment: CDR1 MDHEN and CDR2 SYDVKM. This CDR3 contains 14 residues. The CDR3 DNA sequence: TGTGCCAGCATATCGGGACAGGGGGCTCCCGAGCAGTACTTC. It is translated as CASISGQGAPEQYF.

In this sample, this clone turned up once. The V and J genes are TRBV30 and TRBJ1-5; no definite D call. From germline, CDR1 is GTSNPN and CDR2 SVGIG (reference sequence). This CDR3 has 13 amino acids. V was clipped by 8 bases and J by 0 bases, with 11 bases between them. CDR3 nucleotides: TGTGCCGGCGAGGGTACTAGCAATCAGCCCCAGCATTTT. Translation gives CAGEGTSNQPQHF. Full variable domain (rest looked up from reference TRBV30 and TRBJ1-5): SQTIHQWPATLVQPVGSPLSLECTVEGTSNPNLYWYRQAAGRGLQLLFYSVGIGQISSEVPQNLSASRPQDRQFILSSKKLLLSDSGFYLCAGEGTSNQPQHFGDGTRLSIL.